This T cell receptor (beta chain) came from a study of blood T cells in healthy people across ages. On the study more broadly: Template switching captured about one barcoded beta molecule per two T cells.

Germline V CDR1 and CDR2: SGHTA, FQGTGA. This CDR3 has 15 amino acids. Between the trimmed V and J ends, which lost 1 base and 1 base, there was a span of 10 bases. This clonotype came up a few times. Primers used in a second PCR of roughly 6 to 12 cycles were a sample-barcoded 5' primer and a J-beta primer mix. Each of the samples gave a minimum of 3 million paired-end reads that contained CDR3. TCRdb analysed the 5' RACE reads with MiXCR anew, one entry per CDR3 protein. The sample lists fewer than 650,000 distinct CDR3 sequences, about 26% occurring once. These data also featured in a second study, about T cells of mothers and their children. This second report adds: M1S, a second-PCR primer, added sample barcodes and 2-4 random nucleotides. Reads obtained per mother exceeded 8.5 million TCR beta CDR3 reads, with 3 million to 3.5 million obtained per child.

This rearrangement joins TRBV7-3 to TRBJ1-1, with D possibly being TRBD1 (5 bases). The TCR originated in a boy younger than 10 in good health. The material sequenced was blood. The chain's CDR3 is CASSLRAGKNTEAFF. DNA for the CDR3: TGTGCCAGCAGCTTAAGAGCAGGGAAGAACACTGAAGCTTTCTTT.